One sample yielded the 22 T cell receptor beta chains listed below, sequenced in a study of CD8 T cells in Susac syndrome. RNA, at about 0.5 to 1 ug, was reverse transcribed with random hexamers. TCRdb analysed the immunoSEQ multiplex PCR reads with MiXCR anew, one entry per CDR3 protein. The sample lists around 160,000 distinct CDR3 sequences, approximately 93% occurring once. Material: CD4+ T cells from PBMCs. The receptors stem from a human donor with multiple sclerosis.

This chain connects TRBV7-7 to TRBJ2-5; 7 bases are a match to TRBD2. V trimming: 6 bases; J trimming: 1 base; junction bases outside the gene matches: 2. The CDR3 sequence is 13 residues long. Looked up from germline, CDR1 is SSHAT and CDR2 is FNYEAQ (reference sequence). Here the CDR3 reads CASSSSGQETQYF. The CDR3 nucleotides read TGTGCCAGCAGTTCTAGCGGCCAAGAGACCCAGTACTTC.

CDR3 sequence: CSVKIQPNPGVEQYF. The CDR3 DNA reads as TGCAGCGTGAAGATACAGCCTAACCCAGGGGTCGAGCAGTACTTC. V and J are TRBV29-1 and TRBJ2-7; the D gene is possibly TRBD1 (6 bases). The germline V gene encodes CDR1 SQVTM and CDR2 ANQGSEA. Trimming shortened V by 6 bases and J by 6 bases, and 24 bases separated the two germline ends. The CDR3 covers 15 residues.

Here the CDR3 DNA reads TGCGCCAGCAGCCAACTTCCCCAGGCCCACTACGAGCAGTACTTC. The encoded protein is CASSQLPQAHYEQYF. J is TRBJ2-7 and V is TRBV4-3; D unresolved. Trimming shortened V by 2 bases and J by 3 bases, and 14 bases separated the two germline ends. The CDR3 sequence is 15 residues long. Germline V CDR1 and CDR2: LGHNA, YSLEER.

In this sample, this clonotype turned up once. V gene TRBV25-1 combines with J gene TRBJ2-1; TRBD2 might be the D (6 bases). With 4 bases removed from V and 9 bases from J, the gap between germline ends came to 13 bases. This CDR3 has 13 residues. The V gene's germline CDR1 is MGHDK and CDR2 SYGVNS. As DNA, the CDR3 is TGTGCCAGCAGTGTGACTAGACGAAGTGAGCAGTTCTTC. It is translated as CASSVTRRSEQFF.

The chain joins TRBV29-1 to TRBJ1-2; perhaps TRBD1 as D (5 bases). The ends were cut back, 7 bases at V and 3 bases at J, with 12 bases in the middle. Germline assignment: CDR1 SQVTM and CDR2 ANQGSEA. The CDR3 runs to 12 residues. This CDR3 is CSGSTADYGYTF. The CDR3 DNA sequence: TGCAGCGGTTCGACAGCCGACTATGGCTACACCTTC. The full variable domain, rest sourced from reference TRBV29-1 and TRBJ1-2, is SAVISQKPSRDICQRGTSLTIQCQVDSQVTMMFWYRQQPGQSLTLIATANQGSEATYESGFVIDKFPISRPNLTFSTLTVSNMSPEDSSIYLCSGSTADYGYTFGSGTRLTVV.

This clonotype was counted a single time. This rearrangement joins TRBV20-1 to TRBJ1-4; TRBD1 might be the D (6 bases). Germline V CDR1 and CDR2: DFQATT, SNEGSKA (reference sequence). The V end was cut by 4 bases, the J end by 5 bases, with 14 bases between. This CDR3 spans 14 amino acids. CDR3 sequence: CSATPGHSNEKLFF. Here the CDR3 DNA reads TGCAGTGCTACACCGGGACACTCGAATGAAAAACTGTTTTTT.

This chain joins TRBV11-1 and TRBJ2-2; TRBD2 matches at 8 bases. V was clipped by 7 bases and J by 1 base; unmatched bases: 8. The CDR3 is 16 residues long. CDR1 SGHAT and CDR2 FQDESV come from the germline V gene (reference sequence). This chain's CDR3 is CASKGSGSRNTGELFF. As DNA, the CDR3 is TGTGCCAGCAAGGGGAGCGGGAGTCGGAACACCGGGGAGCTGTTTTTT. The entire variable domain, with the rest obtained from reference TRBV11-1 and TRBJ2-2, is as follows: EAEVAQSPRYKITEKSQAVAFWCDPISGHATLYWYRQILGQGPELLVQFQDESVVDDSQLPKDRFSAERLKGVDSTLKIQPAELGDSAMYLCASKGSGSRNTGELFFGEGSRLTVL.

The chain uses TRBV11-3 and TRBJ1-1; D gene uncertain. Germline values: CDR1 SGHNT, CDR2 YENEEA. Trimming stripped 5 bases from V and 6 bases from J, with 13 bases between. The CDR3 has 13 residues. CDR3 region: CASSRTHGSEAFF. In DNA, the CDR3 is TGTGCCAGCAGCCGAACACATGGGTCTGAAGCTTTCTTT.

The rearrangement uses TRBV20-1 and TRBJ2-6; TRBD2 aligns across 14 bases. This CDR3 comprises 17 residues. V was pared by 2 bases and J by 2 bases, with 2 bases of the junction left unmatched. Germline V gives CDR1 DFQATT, CDR2 SNEGSKA (reference sequence). CDR3 sequence reads: CSARRLAGGAGANVLTF. The CDR3, as DNA: TGCAGTGCTAGAAGACTAGCGGGAGGGGCTGGGGCCAACGTCCTGACTTTC.

This clonotype was seen once. The chain combines TRBV10-3 with TRBJ2-7; 8 bases line up with TRBD2. Germline V gives CDR1 ENHRY, CDR2 SYGVKD. After removal of 5 bases from V and 6 bases from J, the junction contained 9 bases not matched to a gene. The CDR3 has 14 residues. The CDR3 reads CAISSAGGTLEQYF. Written as DNA, the CDR3 is TGTGCCATCAGTTCCGCGGGAGGAACTCTCGAGCAGTACTTC.

This chain links TRBV20-1 with TRBJ2-5, with unresolved D. Germline V gives CDR1 DFQATT, CDR2 SNEGSKA (reference sequence). The CDR3 length is 14 residues. Deletions cut 3 bases from V and 5 bases from J, with 16 bases between. This CDR3 reads CSARGNPESETQYF. The CDR3 DNA follows: TGCAGTGCTAGGGGCAATCCCGAATCGGAGACCCAGTACTTC.

The chain couples TRBV30 to TRBJ2-1; 9 bases match TRBD2. Germline assignment: CDR1 GTSNPN and CDR2 SVGIG (reference sequence). The CDR3 consists of 14 residues. V lost 1 base to trimming and J lost 8 bases; unmatched junction nucleotides: 6. CDR3 sequence reads: CAWSGAGGPYEQFF. The CDR3 nucleotides read TGTGCCTGGAGTGGTGCGGGAGGGCCGTATGAGCAGTTCTTC.

The gene calls are TRBV15 and TRBJ2-7, with 7 bases lining up with TRBD1. The CDR3 consists of 14 residues. Germline trimming cut 5 bases from V and 3 bases from J; bases unmatched to any gene: 7. The germline V gene encodes CDR1 LNHNV and CDR2 YYDKDF (reference sequence). The CDR3 bases are TGTGCCACCAGCTCCCCGGGACAGAACTACGAGCAGTACTTC. Encoded protein: CATSSPGQNYEQYF.

The V gene is TRBV6-2 or TRBV6-3, the J gene TRBJ2-7; 8 bases agree with TRBD2. Germline CDR1 and CDR2: MNHEY and SVGEGT. CDR3 length equals 14 residues. Germline trimming cut 6 bases from V and 2 bases from J; bases unmatched to any gene: 6. The CDR3 spells CASRRLAQTYEQYF. CDR3 nucleotides: TGTGCCAGCAGACGACTAGCGCAAACCTACGAGCAGTACTTC.

The chain joins TRBV30 to TRBJ2-1; D is unclear. Germline CDR1 reads GTSNPN; CDR2 reads SVGIG (reference sequence). V was cut by 0 bases and J by 5 bases, with 8 bases left in between. The CDR3 consists of 13 residues. The CDR3 loop is CAWSVGRHNEQFF. The CDR3 nucleotides are TGTGCCTGGAGTGTGGGCCGACACAATGAGCAGTTCTTC. Drawing the rest from reference TRBV30 and TRBJ2-1, the complete variable domain is SQTIHQWPATLVQPVGSPLSLECTVEGTSNPNLYWYRQAAGRGLQLLFYSVGIGQISSEVPQNLSASRPQDRQFILSSKKLLLSDSGFYLCAWSVGRHNEQFFGPGTRLTVL.

J is TRBJ1-1 and V is TRBV29-1, with a possible D match to TRBD1 (6 bases). Germline CDR1 SQVTM, CDR2 ANQGSEA. The CDR3 runs to 13 residues. Trimming removed 5 bases from V and 4 bases from J, with 14 bases in between. Here the CDR3 DNA reads TGCAGCGTTAAACAGGGTTGGGGCACTGAAGCTTTCTTT. Its translation is CSVKQGWGTEAFF.

The chain is built from TRBV5-4 and TRBJ1-1; D gene uncertain. With 3 bases removed from V and 5 bases from J, the gap between germline ends came to 14 bases. Germline-derived CDR1 and CDR2 are SGHNT and YYREEE (reference sequence). The CDR3 runs to 14 residues. DNA of the CDR3: TGTGCCAGCAGCTGGCACACTAAAGGGACTGAAGCTTTCTTT. This codes for CASSWHTKGTEAFF. Full variable domain (missing parts from reference TRBV5-4 and TRBJ1-1): ETGVTQSPTHLIKTRGQQVTLRCSSQSGHNTVSWYQQALGQGPQFIFQYYREEENGRGNFPPRFSGLQFPNYSSELNVNALELDDSALYLCASSWHTKGTEAFFGQGTRLTVV.

The rearrangement joins TRBV7-2 to TRBJ1-3, with D unresolved. The CDR3 has 14 residues. V shed 3 bases and J shed 3 bases, with 9 bases lying between them. Germline CDR1 and CDR2: SGHTA and FQGNSA. Here the CDR3 reads CASSLRSFGNTIYF. CDR3 nucleotides: TGTGCCAGCAGCTTGCGGAGCTTTGGAAACACCATATATTTT.

The chain carries TRBV6-5 and TRBJ1-1, with D possibly matching TRBD1 (5 bases). V lost 0 bases and J lost 5, with 7 bases in between. CDR1 is MNHEY, CDR2 SVGAGI, per germline. This CDR3 contains 13 residues. CDR3 bases: TGTGCCAGCAGTTACTCGAAGGGGACTGAAGCTTTCTTT. Translation gives CASSYSKGTEAFF.

The chain joins TRBV6-5 to TRBJ2-4; D is ambiguous. V gave up 8 bases and J gave up 0 bases, with 14 bases separating them. The length of the CDR3 is 15 residues. Germline lookup yields CDR1 MNHEY and CDR2 SVGAGI. The CDR3 sequence: CASGRDGLAKNIQYF. Written as DNA, the CDR3 is TGTGCCAGCGGACGAGACGGCTTAGCCAAAAACATTCAGTACTTC.

The V gene is TRBV6-2 or TRBV6-3, the J gene TRBJ2-7, with D possibly matching TRBD1 (6 bases). The CDR3 is 14 residues long. The V gene lost 5 bases and the J gene lost 5 bases, with 16 bases spanning the gap. Germline-derived CDR1 and CDR2 are MNHEY and SVGEGT. CDR3 in amino acids: CASSEQGFEHEQYF. CDR3 sequence (DNA): TGTGCCAGCAGTGAACAGGGTTTTGAGCACGAGCAGTACTTC.

The chain links TRBV20-1 to TRBJ2-1; 9 positions match TRBD2. V shed 8 bases, J shed 1 base, and the junction held 6 bases outside the gene matches. CDR3 length equals 14 residues. Germline V CDR1 and CDR2: DFQATT, SNEGSKA (reference sequence). The CDR3 DNA is TGCAGTCTTAGCGGGAGACGATCCTACAATGAGCAGTTCTTC. It yields the protein CSLSGRRSYNEQFF.